The T cell receptor beta chain under discussion was sequenced for a study of identical twins. Whole-study findings and limits: Insertions ran lower in abundant cord blood beta clonotypes, though not in memory repertoires.

This CDR3 spans 15 amino acids. Trimming removed 4 bases from V and 1 base from J; junction bases left unmatched: 7. This clonotype was seen repeatedly, ten times or more. Its cognate antigen is unknown. TCRdb reprocessed the 5' RACE reads via MiXCR and lists one record per CDR3 protein. The sample lists roughly 720,000 distinct CDR3 sequences, 15% to 20% occurring once. These data are also associated with another study on T cells expressing NK-cell markers. That source notes: Sequenced donors, eight in total, included seven who were HCMV-seropositive and one who was seronegative. In a handful of donors, dominant CD3+CD56+NKG2C+ clonotypes ranked among the top 10 CD8+ clonotypes. It remained uncertain whether the expanded NKG2C+ T cell clones were specific for HCMV antigens.

The sequence was obtained from a woman aged 18 to 35 in good health. The source material was PBMCs. The V and J genes are TRBV12-3 or TRBV12-4 and TRBJ2-7; 7 nucleotides match TRBD1. This CDR3 reads CASSSGVTGSYEQYF. Written as DNA, the CDR3 is TGTGCCAGCAGTTCAGGAGTGACAGGGTCCTACGAGCAGTACTTC.